This passage covers 28 T cell receptor beta chains from one sample sequenced in a study of chemoradiotherapy in HPV16-positive cancers. Profiling relied on immunoSEQ multiplex PCR, and the TCRdb table lists in-frame clones only, not all of them. The sample yields some 9,300 clones, about 83% seen once. The material was blood, obtained from a patient who underwent chemoradiotherapy. The receptors originated from a human donor with HPV-associated anogenital cancer.

V gene TRBV2 combines with J gene TRBJ1-1; D ambiguous. The CDR3 has 13 residues. Germline V lookup: CDR1 SNHLY, CDR2 FYNNEI. V lost 5 bases and J 0 bases, leaving 7 bases between the germline ends. In DNA, the CDR3 is TGTGCCAGCAGTCCCCAGTTGAACACTGAAGCTTTCTTT. Translation gives CASSPQLNTEAFF.

This clone was seen a handful of times. The V gene is TRBV29-1, the J gene TRBJ1-1; no reliable D call. There are 11 residues in the CDR3. Per the germline V gene, CDR1 is SQVTM and CDR2 is ANQGSEA. Deletions cut 5 bases from V and 6 bases from J, with 10 bases between. CDR3 sequence reads: CSVHTVPEAFF. The DNA of the CDR3 is TGCAGCGTTCACACCGTCCCTGAAGCTTTCTTT.

The CDR3 coding sequence is TGTGCCGGGGTCGCAGAAGCAGCCTCAGCCCAGTACTTC. Translating it yields CAGVAEAASAQYF. This chain joins TRBV2 and TRBJ2-5, with D unclear. CDR1 and CDR2 (germline): SNHLY, FYNNEI. V lost 11 bases, J lost 9 bases, and 22 bases lay in between. This CDR3 is built from 13 residues.

The DNA of the CDR3 is TGTGCCAGTAGTATGGACAGGGGAGATACGCAGTATTTT. This sequence encodes CASSMDRGDTQYF. This chain uses TRBV19 with TRBJ2-3, with TRBD1 matching over 9 bases. Trimming cost V 3 bases and J 5 bases; bases outside gene matches: 0. This CDR3 has 13 residues. Germline V gene lookup returns CDR1 LNHDA and CDR2 SQIVND (reference sequence).

This clone was counted once. The chain uses TRBV7-2 and TRBJ2-7, with D unclear. The CDR3 extends over 13 amino acids. The V and J ends lost 1 base and 3 bases respectively, with 7 bases between them. The germline V gene has CDR1 SGHTA and CDR2 FQGNSA. CDR3 sequence (DNA): TGTGCCAGCAGCTTAGGTCAATTCTACGAGCAGTACTTC. Protein: CASSLGQFYEQYF. Together with reference TRBV7-2 and TRBJ2-7, the CDR3 gives the full variable domain: GAGVSQSPSNKVTEKGKDVELRCDPISGHTALYWYRQSLGQGLEFLIYFQGNSAPDKSGLPSDRFSAERTGGSVSTLTIQRTQQEDSAVYLCASSLGQFYEQYFGPGTRLTVT.

The chain has TRBV29-1 and TRBJ1-1, with D unclear. CDR1 and CDR2 from the germline V gene are SQVTM and ANQGSEA. This CDR3 contains 14 residues. The V end lost 0 bases, the J end lost 3 bases, and 11 bases lay between the germline ends. The CDR3 nucleotides are TGCAGCGTTGAAGATTATGGTGGGGACACTGAAGCTTTCTTT. Translated, it gives CSVEDYGGDTEAFF.

This chain uses TRBV10-3 with TRBJ1-2, with D perhaps matching TRBD1 (5 bases). Trimming took off 2 bases at V and 5 bases at J, with 12 bases between the two ends. The CDR3 length is 14 residues. Germline values: CDR1 ENHRY, CDR2 SYGVKD. This CDR3 reads CAISEDGGGYGYTF. The CDR3 coding sequence is TGTGCCATCAGTGAGGATGGGGGGGGTTATGGCTACACCTTC.

This clone was observed a handful of times. The chain has TRBV4-1 and TRBJ1-1; D is uncertain. Trimming cost V 0 bases and J 10 bases, with 15 bases left between them. Germline V CDR1 and CDR2: MGHRA, YSYEKL. The CDR3 runs to 14 residues. This CDR3 is CASSQDNASAGAFF. CDR3 sequence (DNA): TGCGCCAGCAGCCAAGATAATGCTTCGGCAGGAGCTTTCTTT.

The CDR3 DNA sequence: TGTGCCTGGGAGACTGATACCTACGAGCAGTACTTC. Its protein is CAWETDTYEQYF. The J gene is TRBJ2-7, the V gene TRBV30; D gene unclear. V gave up 5 bases and J gave up 2 bases, with 10 bases separating them. This CDR3 spans 12 amino acids. Germline V gives CDR1 GTSNPN, CDR2 SVGIG (reference sequence).

This chain joins TRBV5-6 and TRBJ1-1; no definite D call. CDR1 and CDR2 (germline): SGHDT, YYEEEE. The germline V and J ends were trimmed by 1 base and 5 bases, with 6 bases remaining between them. The CDR3 contains 12 residues. CDR3 amino acids: CASSLRGTEAFF. DNA for the CDR3: TGTGCCAGCAGCTTGCGGGGAACTGAAGCTTTCTTT.

This chain joins TRBV27 and TRBJ1-2; possibly TRBD1 for D (5 bases). The CDR3 totals 16 residues. Between the trimmed V and J ends, which lost 6 bases and 8 bases, there was a span of 25 bases. Germline V CDR1 and CDR2: MNHEY, SMNVEV (reference sequence). CDR3 sequence reads: CASRKRAGLELGGYTF. CDR3 in DNA: TGTGCCAGCAGAAAGAGGGCAGGGTTGGAGCTCGGCGGCTACACCTTC.

The J gene is TRBJ2-3, the V gene TRBV27; D is uncertain. CDR3 size: 16 residues. Germline assignment: CDR1 MNHEY and CDR2 SMNVEV (reference sequence). V lost 3 bases to trimming and J lost 0 bases, with 13 bases between them. The CDR3 reads CASSFLRTRSTDTQYF. Here the CDR3 DNA reads TGTGCCAGCAGTTTCCTTCGGACGCGGAGCACAGATACGCAGTATTTT.

The chain combines TRBV4-2 with TRBJ2-1, with 7 nucleotides matching TRBD2. CDR3 length equals 17 residues. Germline V gene sequence: CDR1 LGHNA, CDR2 YNFKEQ. V lost 1 base, J lost 7 bases, and 13 bases stayed unmatched. In DNA, the CDR3 is TGTGCCAGCAGCCAAGCTCGTGTGGTAGCGGGTGGTAATGAGCAGTTCTTC. This translates into CASSQARVVAGGNEQFF.

The gene calls are TRBV5-4 and TRBJ1-6; no firm D call. Trimming removed 0 bases from V and 4 bases from J, with 11 bases in between. The CDR3 length is 16 residues. Germline loops: CDR1 SGHNT, CDR2 YYREEE (reference sequence). CDR3 protein: CASSLEPKGYNSPLHF. DNA for the CDR3: TGTGCCAGCAGCTTGGAACCAAAAGGGTATAATTCACCCCTCCACTTT.

This clone was seen a single time. The chain carries TRBV27 and TRBJ2-2; 9 bases match TRBD1. Looked up from germline, CDR1 is MNHEY and CDR2 is SMNVEV (reference sequence). The junction had 8 bases not matched to a gene; V was cut back by 5 bases and J by 4 bases. The CDR3 spans 16 residues. The CDR3 DNA sequence: TGTGCCAGCAGTATAAACAGGGGGCAGACCACCGGGGAGCTGTTTTTT. It translates to CASSINRGQTTGELFF.

The gene calls are TRBV6-1 and TRBJ2-5, with TRBD2 identical over 12 bases. CDR1 MNHNS and CDR2 SASEGT come from the germline V gene. V shed 5 bases, J shed 11 bases, and the junction held 12 bases outside the gene matches. The CDR3 contains 15 residues. CDR3: CASSLTSGGPEGQYF. The CDR3 coding sequence is TGTGCCAGCAGTCTGACTAGCGGGGGTCCAGAGGGGCAGTACTTC.

This rearrangement joins TRBV19 to TRBJ1-5, with D maybe TRBD1 (5 bases). The length of the CDR3 is 15 residues. V lost 8 bases, J lost 2 bases, and 16 bases lay in between. Germline V CDR1 and CDR2: LNHDA, SQIVND (reference sequence). CDR3 sequence: CASASGVSGNQPQHF. In DNA, the CDR3 is TGTGCCAGTGCTTCGGGGGTTAGTGGCAATCAGCCCCAGCATTTT.

The chain is built from TRBV2 and TRBJ1-2; D is unresolved. Germline values: CDR1 SNHLY, CDR2 FYNNEI. The V gene lost 3 bases and the J gene lost 2 bases, with 13 bases spanning the gap. The CDR3 extends over 15 amino acids. In DNA, the CDR3 is TGTGCCAGCAGTGACGCCGGAATTCTAAACTATGGCTACACCTTC. As protein: CASSDAGILNYGYTF.

The V and J genes are TRBV10-3 and TRBJ2-7, with 8 bases fitting TRBD1. Germline V lookup: CDR1 ENHRY, CDR2 SYGVKD. Unmatched junction bases numbered 7, after V lost 3 bases and J lost 6 bases. This CDR3 region has 14 residues. The CDR3 spells CAISEYRTGTEQYF. In DNA, the CDR3 is TGTGCCATCAGTGAATATAGGACAGGGACCGAGCAGTACTTC.

This rearrangement joins TRBV7-2 to TRBJ2-1; 14 bases line up with TRBD2. The ends lost 4 bases at V and 4 bases at J; junction bases unmatched: 0. The CDR3 has 15 residues. The germline gives CDR1 SGHTA, CDR2 FQGNSA. As DNA, the CDR3 is TGTGCCAGCAGCTGGACTAGCGGGGGGTACAATGAGCAGTTCTTC. Protein: CASSWTSGGYNEQFF.

The V gene is TRBV7-2, the J gene TRBJ1-2; weak D call: TRBD1 (5 bases). The CDR3 runs to 14 residues. Germline V lookup: CDR1 SGHTA, CDR2 FQGNSA. V lost 0 bases and J 6 bases, leaving 11 bases between the germline ends. As DNA, the CDR3 is TGTGCCAGCAGCTTAGCGATACCGACAGATGGCTACACCTTC. Protein: CASSLAIPTDGYTF. The full variable domain, with the rest looked up from reference TRBV7-2 and TRBJ1-2, is GAGVSQSPSNKVTEKGKDVELRCDPISGHTALYWYRQSLGQGLEFLIYFQGNSAPDKSGLPSDRFSAERTGGSVSTLTIQRTQQEDSAVYLCASSLAIPTDGYTFGSGTRLTVV.

This clone has only one observation. The V and J genes are TRBV5-8 and TRBJ2-1; 11 bases agree with TRBD2. CDR3 size: 18 residues. CDR1 and CDR2 from the germline V gene are SGHTS and YDEGEE. J lost 7 bases, V lost 4 bases, and 16 bases had no gene match. The CDR3 DNA reads as TGTGCCAGCAGCCCGCTGGTCTTAGCGGGGGGGCCTCTGAATGAGCAGTTCTTC. Translating gives CASSPLVLAGGPLNEQFF.

This rearrangement joins TRBV2 to TRBJ2-3; no firm D call. Trimming shortened V by 6 bases and J by 1 base, and 14 bases separated the two germline ends. This CDR3 contains 15 residues. Germline V CDR1 and CDR2: SNHLY, FYNNEI. CDR3 coding DNA: TGTGCCAGCAGCGACCGTATAGGAGGCACAGATACGCAGTATTTT. Translated, it gives CASSDRIGGTDTQYF.

The J gene is TRBJ1-6, the V gene TRBV11-2; no reliable D call. This CDR3 is 15 amino acids long. Germline values: CDR1 SGHAT, CDR2 FQNNGV. Trimming removed 7 bases at V and 4 bases at J, with 14 bases between. Here the CDR3 reads CASTDQAPYNSPLHF. In DNA form, the CDR3 reads TGTGCCAGCACCGACCAGGCTCCTTATAATTCACCCCTCCACTTT.

The chain recombines TRBV4-3 with TRBJ1-6; no reliable D call. The V gene lost 0 bases and the J gene lost 0 bases, with 9 bases spanning the gap. Germline CDR1 and CDR2: LGHNA and YSLEER. This CDR3 contains 17 residues. CDR3 protein: CASSQDLESSYNSPLHF. The CDR3 coding sequence is TGCGCCAGCAGCCAAGACTTGGAGAGCTCCTATAATTCACCCCTCCACTTT.

The chain carries TRBV28 and TRBJ2-3; weak D call: TRBD1 (5 bases). Trimming removed 4 bases at V and 1 base at J, with 18 bases between. The CDR3 runs 17 residues. CDR1 is MDHEN, CDR2 SYDVKM, per germline. The CDR3 DNA sequence: TGTGCCAGCAGTTCCCGCCGACGGACACCCCGCACAGATACGCAGTATTTT. This encodes CASSSRRRTPRTDTQYF.

The rearrangement joins TRBV11-2 to TRBJ2-2; no definite D call. V lost 7 bases, J lost 7 bases, and 16 bases lay in between. This CDR3 region has 14 residues. Germline loops: CDR1 SGHAT, CDR2 FQNNGV. CDR3 residues: CASTLTDVVGELFF. CDR3 sequence (DNA): TGTGCCAGCACCCTCACGGACGTGGTCGGGGAGCTGTTTTTT.

CDR3 residues: CASNKGGQNYGYTF. Written as DNA, the CDR3 is TGTGCCAGTAACAAGGGGGGGCAAAACTATGGCTACACCTTC. The chain has TRBV19 and TRBJ1-2; D perhaps matches TRBD1 (6 bases). The CDR3 sequence is 14 residues long. V gave up 7 bases and J gave up 2 bases, with 14 bases separating them. Germline CDR1 LNHDA, CDR2 SQIVND (reference sequence).